This T cell receptor (beta chain) is drawn from a study of regulatory T cells in long-lasting Graves disease (dated by TCRdb to the early 2020s). At the level of the whole study: Patients with newly diagnosed Graves' disease had been on antithyroid drugs for under 3 months. This study used TCR sequencing and RNA sequencing of peripheral blood to compare persistent Graves' disease patients against newly diagnosed Graves' disease patients. The study took place in China and was registered as a clinical trial. A total of 35 or so samples were covered by TCR sequencing, comprising roughly 13 persistent and around 20 newly diagnosed Graves' disease patients.

The sample's time point, from its label and the paper: newly diagnosed GD, antithyroid drugs for less than 3 months. For both TCR sequencing and RNA sequencing, RNA was extracted from PBMCs in TRIzol. Graves' disease was diagnosed according to American Thyroid Association guidelines. Patients for the study were recruited at an endocrinology department in Xi'an, China. Each patient gave approximately 9 milliliters of peripheral blood, collected in an EDTA anticoagulant tube. Ficoll Paque Plus density gradient separation was used to isolate PBMCs, and no further T cell sorting was performed. An Agilent 2100 Bioanalyzer and agarose gel were used to check RNA quality, while a NanoDrop 2000 measured RNA concentration. The method behind the library was multiplex PCR. Sequenced on an Illumina HiSeq 4000. CDR3 regions were amplified by Arm-PCR with iRepertoire HTBI primers to construct TCR beta libraries. Before sequencing, the PCR products went through gel purification. On the authors' methods: Across samples, 55 to 80 TRBV and around 15 TRBJ segments were identified and used for gene usage analysis of CDR3 amino acid clonotypes. COPE and FqMerger were used to merge filtered high-quality paired reads into contigs. BLAST was used to align contigs to IMGT TRBV, TRBD and TRBJ reference genes, and CDR3 was defined according to IMGT. Highly expanded clones were defined as clonotypes with a frequency above 0.1%. Shannon entropy was used to measure repertoire diversity, and the Gini coefficient was used to measure V-J evenness. Clonotypes shared by more than one individual were considered public. Through fastp at Q25 and MiXCR, TCRdb rebuilt clones from the public reads, retaining in-frame beta chains. Each entry merges the rows of one CDR3 protein and shows their most common DNA and genes. TCRdb, not the authors, supplied the V and J calls. Present in this sample are a few hundred thousand distinct CDR3 sequences, about 12% of which were seen just once. The ten top clones hold approximately 17% of the sample.

Points the paper makes about the study in general: TRBV28, TRBJ1-2 and TRBJ2-5 were preferentially used in persistent disease, while TRBV20-1 and TRBJ2-1 were favored in newly diagnosed disease. As a limitation, the authors acknowledged that the small sample size may reduce accuracy. Persistent patients shared more public clonotypes among themselves (more than 2,500) than newly diagnosed patients did (approximately 970). Compared with newly diagnosed patients, persistent Graves' disease patients had lower TCR Shannon entropy and fewer highly expanded clones, which suggests clonal expansion. The study examined only peripheral blood because the primary lesion, thyroid tissue, could not be accessed. Sequencing and analysis were restricted to the TCR beta chain.

A few counts support this clonotype. Its antigen is still unknown. No clone much larger than this one lies a single base away; base qualities are absent. Its CDR3 holds 14 amino acids, cysteine through phenylalanine. Only the CDR3 region is kept as DNA, spanning 42 bases read in frame from base 1. The germline V gene sets CDR1 to SGHRS and CDR2 to YFSETQ. Unmatched junction bases come to 4, with V trimmed by 4 bases and J by 3 bases. These data also formed part of another study, on T cells in Graves' hyperthyroidism and ophthalmopathy. The second publication reports: Graves' hyperthyroidism was defined as stable when no progression to ophthalmopathy occurred over 18 months of follow-up. Hyperthyroidism patients were newly diagnosed, with disease duration under 2 months, and aged 18 to 65 years. Exclusion was applied to patients with uncontrolled infections, other autoimmune diseases, pregnancy or lactation. Diagnoses were established on the basis of clinical symptoms, serum thyroxine and TRAb, thyroid ultrasound, and orbital computed tomography. The TCR CDR3 was subjected to a first round of RT-PCR using the HTBI primer set and the Qiagen OneStep RT-PCR kit. Most expanded thyroid clonotypes (frequency above 0.001) were also detected in blood, a finding suggesting that blood repertoires may reflect thyroid immune responses. A model built on a 13 V-J signature distinguished ophthalmopathy from stable hyperthyroidism, reaching about 89% sensitivity and about 81% specificity in cross-validation and 80%/75% in testing. During validation, the model predicted progression to ophthalmopathy a median of about 6.5 months ahead of onset, with around 70% sensitivity and about 72% specificity. A discovery cohort of approximately 97 patients, fewer than 50 with Graves' ophthalmopathy and under 60 with stable Graves' hyperthyroidism, was used to find distinguishing TCR V-J signatures. An independent validation cohort of about 19 hyperthyroidism patients and approximately 17 patients who later progressed to ophthalmopathy tested prospective prediction of ophthalmopathy. The 100 or so discovery patients were divided at random into training and test sets in a 7:3 ratio. The study also compared thyroid tissue and blood T-cell repertoires from more than five Graves' hyperthyroidism patients. Once sampling was done, hyperthyroidism patients were given methimazole at a starting dose of 30 mg daily, whereas ophthalmopathy patients were given high-dose intravenous methylprednisolone. The libraries were constructed in a second round of multiplex PCR and then size-selected and purified. The libraries were sequenced on an Illumina HiSeq2000 using paired-end 100 bp reads. SOAPnuke was used to process the raw data, removing reads that contained adapters or uncalled bases, had a mean Phred below 15, or lacked an exact match to the constant primer or identifier. COPE v1.2.5 was used to merge high-quality paired reads, and clonotypes were defined as unique nucleotide sequences. MiTCR v1.1 was used to align the clonotypes against IMGT TRBV, TRBD and TRBJ reference segments. Only V-J combinations with frequency above 0.0001, covering roughly 99% of repertoires, were analysed. A TCS score was defined as the ratio of F50 (clonal expansion) to E x V (chaos), with BLOSUM62-based TCRdist applied between CDR3 peptides within each V-J. Welch's t-statistics and random forest reduced 500 to 550 V-J features to 13, which were used in a naive Bayes classifier (R e1071). Sample size was not statistically predetermined, and investigators were not blinded to group allocation. According to the paper, TCR Vbeta CDR3 sequencing was carried out on approximately 140 peripheral blood samples, which came from 40 to 45 ophthalmopathy, around 75 hyperthyroidism and about 17 progressor patients.

The chain couples TRBV5-1 to TRBJ2-3, and 8 bases in between align with TRBD1. This specimen was peripheral blood mononuclear cells (PBMCs), taken at new diagnosis, from a patient treated with antithyroid drugs. This sequence was found in a woman aged 18-29 years with Graves disease. Donor details come from another sample of the same person, matched by shared clones. Here the CDR3 is given as CASSEGTGTDTQYF. The DNA sequence is TGCGCCAGCAGCGAGGGGACAGGTACAGATACGCAGTATTTT. The entire variable domain, with the stretches around the CDR3 drawn from the reference TRBV5-1 and TRBJ2-3 proteins, is KAGVTQTPRYLIKTRGQQVTLSCSPISGHRSVSWYQQTPGQGLQFLFEYFSETQRNKGNFPGRFSGRQFSNSRSEMNVSTLELGDSALYLCASSEGTGTDTQYFGPGTRLTVL.